The next 20 T cell receptor beta chains were all read from a single sample in a study of blood T cell repertoires in COVID-19. Clones were sequenced by immunoSEQ multiplex PCR, and TCRdb holds only the in-frame ones, with some missing. The sample has around 160,000 clones, about 92% seen once; the top ten hold roughly 2%. Sequences were obtained from peripheral blood. The source is a woman aged 60 to 75 with COVID-19, enrolled during active disease.

The sample holds one count of this clone. CDR3 residues: CASSQGAGVHNEQFF. DNA of the CDR3: TGTGCCAGCAGCCAAGGAGCGGGGGTGCACAATGAGCAGTTCTTC. The chain recombines TRBV3-1 (or the pseudogene TRBV3-2) with TRBJ2-1; TRBD2 aligns across 8 bases. Looked up from germline, CDR1 is LGHDT and CDR2 is YNNKEL (reference sequence). The trim removed 1 base at V and 5 bases at J, leaving 4 bases unmatched. CDR3 length: 15 residues.

The DNA for the CDR3 is TGTGCCAGCAGCCAAGATCCTAGGGACACTGGCTACACCTTC. It codes for CASSQDPRDTGYTF. V and J are TRBV4-2 and TRBJ1-2, with D tentatively TRBD1 (6 bases). This CDR3 comprises 14 residues. Per the germline V gene, CDR1 is LGHNA and CDR2 is YNFKEQ. Trimming took off 0 bases at V and 7 bases at J, with 12 bases between the two ends.

The chain employs TRBV7-2 and TRBJ1-2; D call uncertain. Deletions cut 0 bases from V and 3 bases from J, with 8 bases between. Germline values: CDR1 SGHTA, CDR2 FQGNSA. The length of the CDR3 is 14 residues. As DNA, the CDR3 is TGTGCCAGCAGCTTAGCCCGGGATTACTATGGCTACACCTTC. This gives the protein CASSLARDYYGYTF. The complete variable domain, with remaining parts taken from reference TRBV7-2 and TRBJ1-2, reads GAGVSQSPSNKVTEKGKDVELRCDPISGHTALYWYRQSLGQGLEFLIYFQGNSAPDKSGLPSDRFSAERTGGSVSTLTIQRTQQEDSAVYLCASSLARDYYGYTFGSGTRLTVV.

The rearrangement joins TRBV6-6 to TRBJ1-5; possible D gene TRBD1, 6 bases. Germline CDR1 MNHNY, CDR2 SVGAGI (reference sequence). The CDR3 runs to 13 residues. V lost 10 bases and J 5 bases, leaving 15 bases between the germline ends. The DNA for the CDR3 is TGTGCCACCAACCGGGACACCGATCAGCCCCAGCATTTT. It yields the protein CATNRDTDQPQHF.

The V call is TRBV4-2, the J call TRBJ1-3; D is uncertain. CDR3 length: 13 amino acids. The V end lost 1 base, the J end lost 5 bases, and 6 bases lay between the germline ends. Germline loops: CDR1 LGHNA, CDR2 YNFKEQ. This chain's CDR3 is CASSQVERNTIYF. The CDR3, as DNA: TGTGCCAGCAGCCAAGTTGAGCGAAACACCATATATTTT.

This chain connects TRBV3-1 (or the pseudogene TRBV3-2) to TRBJ1-2; tentative D call: TRBD1 (5 bases). Trimming removed 3 bases from V and 8 bases from J, with 16 bases in between. Germline values: CDR1 LGHDT, CDR2 YNNKEL (reference sequence). The CDR3 runs 14 residues. CDR3 in DNA: TGTGCCAGCAGCCAGGCAACCGGGGGTCAGGGCTACACCTTC. Its protein product is CASSQATGGQGYTF.

This chain uses TRBV5-6 with TRBJ2-3; 7 nucleotides line up with TRBD1. Germline trimming cut 1 base from V and 3 bases from J; bases unmatched to any gene: 5. Germline lookup yields CDR1 SGHDT and CDR2 YYEEEE. This CDR3 contains 15 residues. The CDR3 here is CASSLRQGQTDTQYF. In DNA form, the CDR3 reads TGTGCCAGCAGCTTGCGACAGGGTCAGACAGATACGCAGTATTTT.

The chain has TRBV2 and TRBJ2-7; 7 nucleotides agree with TRBD1. CDR3 length equals 13 residues. Per the germline V gene, CDR1 is SNHLY and CDR2 is FYNNEI. After removal of 4 bases from V and 0 bases from J, the junction contained 0 bases not matched to a gene. The CDR3, as DNA: TGTGCCAGCAGTGGGGACAGCTCCTACGAGCAGTACTTC. Its translation is CASSGDSSYEQYF.

The V call is TRBV19, the J call TRBJ1-3; D is uncertain. The germline gives CDR1 LNHDA, CDR2 SQIVND (reference sequence). Trimming stripped 4 bases from V and 0 bases from J, with 7 bases between. CDR3 length: 14 amino acids. The CDR3 DNA reads TGTGCCAGTAGTACCTCAGTCTCTGGAAACACCATATATTTT. This encodes CASSTSVSGNTIYF. Combining the CDR3 with reference TRBV19 and TRBJ1-3 gives the whole variable domain DGGITQSPKYLFRKEGQNVTLSCEQNLNHDAMYWYRQDPGQGLRLIYYSQIVNDFQKGDIAEGYSVSREKKESFPLTVTSAQKNPTAFYLCASSTSVSGNTIYFGEGSWLTVV.

The chain employs TRBV6-6 and TRBJ2-1; 7 nucleotides align to TRBD2. Losses at the gene ends were 7 bases for V and 0 bases for J; bases not matched to a gene: 9. The CDR3 contains 16 residues. The germline gives CDR1 MNHNY, CDR2 SVGAGI (reference sequence). CDR3 DNA: TGTGCCAGCACCTTAGGGGCGGGGGACTCCTACAATGAGCAGTTCTTC. As protein: CASTLGAGDSYNEQFF.

The chain has TRBV29-1 and TRBJ1-5, with D hard to call. Germline V gives CDR1 SQVTM, CDR2 ANQGSEA. This CDR3 has 13 residues. Trimming took off 4 bases at V and 7 bases at J, with 14 bases between the two ends. The CDR3 reads CSVGARLRQPQHF. The CDR3 region has the DNA TGCAGCGTTGGCGCCAGACTGCGACAGCCCCAGCATTTT.

Concerning this clone itself: This sample includes further DNA sequences coding for the same CDR3. This chain uses TRBV4-3 with TRBJ1-1; maybe TRBD1 (6 bases). V lost 0 bases to trimming and J lost 2 bases, with 10 bases between them. The CDR3 has 15 residues. Germline V gene lookup returns CDR1 LGHNA and CDR2 YSLEER. CDR3 DNA: TGCGCCAGCAGCCAAGATGGCAGGGGCAACACTGAAGCTTTCTTT. Translating it yields CASSQDGRGNTEAFF.

The chain has TRBV6-2 or TRBV6-3 and TRBJ1-5; 8 nucleotides agree with TRBD1. Trimming cost V 6 bases and J 7 bases; bases outside gene matches: 11. Germline V gene lookup returns CDR1 MNHEY and CDR2 SVGEGT. CDR3 length: 15 residues. The DNA for the CDR3 is TGTGCCAGCAGCCTAGGGACAGGCTCAGGACAGCCCCAGCATTTT. Residues: CASSLGTGSGQPQHF.

The gene calls are TRBV3-1 (or the pseudogene TRBV3-2) and TRBJ1-3, with D unresolved. From germline, CDR1 is LGHDT and CDR2 YNNKEL (reference sequence). The CDR3 contains 14 residues. Trimming stripped 7 bases from V and 3 bases from J, with 13 bases between. The CDR3 coding sequence is TGTGCCAGCACCCGTCGAGATGATGGAAACACCATATATTTT. This translates into CASTRRDDGNTIYF.

This sequence joins TRBV6-2 or TRBV6-3 and TRBJ1-6; TRBD1 is a possible D gene (6 bases). Germline CDR1 is MNHEY and CDR2 is SVGEGT. The length of the CDR3 is 12 residues. Trimming removed 4 bases at V and 8 bases at J, with 6 bases between. For the CDR3, the DNA is TGTGCCAGCAGTTGGACAGATTCACCCCTCCACTTT. Its protein is CASSWTDSPLHF.

The chain uses TRBV14 and TRBJ1-5; 9 bases agree with TRBD1. Losses at the gene ends were 5 bases for V and 6 bases for J; bases not matched to a gene: 2. This CDR3 region has 13 residues. Germline CDR1 SGHDN, CDR2 FVKESK. This chain's CDR3 is CASSEDRGQPQHF. The CDR3 bases are TGTGCCAGCAGCGAGGACAGGGGTCAGCCCCAGCATTTT.

The V call is TRBV6-2 or TRBV6-3, the J call TRBJ2-3; 7 nucleotides line up with TRBD2. This CDR3 has 14 amino acids. Germline assignment: CDR1 MNHEY and CDR2 SVGEGT. V dropped 6 bases and J dropped 2; count of bases not matched to a gene: 5. For the CDR3, the DNA is TGTGCCAGCAGCCCAGCGGGGCCCACAGATACGCAGTATTTT. Its protein product is CASSPAGPTDTQYF.

The chain carries TRBV11-2 and TRBJ1-2, with 10 bases matching TRBD1. The germline V gene encodes CDR1 SGHAT and CDR2 FQNNGV. The CDR3 covers 16 residues. Losses at the gene ends were 5 bases for V and 4 bases for J; bases not matched to a gene: 10. This CDR3 is CASSPPSWTGGYGYTF. The CDR3 coding sequence is TGTGCCAGCAGCCCACCCAGTTGGACAGGGGGCTATGGCTACACCTTC.

The chain joins TRBV5-1 to TRBJ2-5; 8 nucleotides agree with TRBD1. J gave up 2 bases and V 3 bases, and 3 bases lay outside the gene matches. Germline loops: CDR1 SGHRS, CDR2 YFSETQ. The CDR3 length is 14 residues. This CDR3 is CASSSRTGQETQYF. The DNA for the CDR3 is TGCGCCAGCAGCTCCAGGACAGGGCAAGAGACCCAGTACTTC.

The chain links TRBV12-3 or TRBV12-4 to TRBJ2-1, with D tentatively TRBD2 (5 bases). Trimming cost V 3 bases and J 10 bases, with 13 bases left between them. CDR3 size: 13 residues. The CDR3 DNA is TGTGCCAGCAGTTTCAAGGTCGGCGGGGAGCAGTTCTTC. Translation gives CASSFKVGGEQFF.